The rows below give T cell receptor beta chains drawn from one sample of a study of T cells in Graves' hyperthyroidism and ophthalmopathy. Using its own MiXCR run on the multiplex PCR reads, TCRdb lists one record per CDR3 protein. This repertoire shows about 350,000 distinct CDR3 sequences, roughly 13% found once; its top ten account for 20% to 25%. Input material: blood. The receptor set was obtained from a woman aged 25 to 39 with Graves' hyperthyroidism. Both conserved end residues are part of each CDR3. The D gene is left open where the match is weak. Part of the rows lack a size; the others show once, few, many or a class for expanded clones.

TRBJ2-3,TRBV20-1,few,TRBD1,TGCAGTGCTAGAGACGACGACAGGGGGGCAGATACGCAGTATTTT,CSARDDDRGADTQYF
TRBJ2-7,TRBV29-1,-,-,TGCAGCGTTGAAGGACAGGTTTTCTACGAGCAGTACTTC,CSVEGQVFYEQYF
TRBJ1-4,TRBV6-5,few,-,TGTGCCAGCAGTTCCGGGGGCGCGAATGAAAAACTGTTTTTT,CASSSGGANEKLFF
TRBJ1-1,TRBV19,-,-,TGTGCCAGTAATCGACAAACCTCATCTGAAGCTTTCTTT,CASNRQTSSEAFF
TRBJ1-5,TRBV27,few,-,TGTGCCAGCAGTTTAGCAAGGGATCGGCGGCCCCAGCATTTT,CASSLARDRRPQHF
TRBJ2-7,TRBV20-1,many,TRBD2,TGCAGTGTTCCCCTCGGGGGACTAGCGCTCGGCGAGCAGTACTTC,CSVPLGGLALGEQYF
TRBJ1-2,TRBV7-2,many,-,TGTGCCAGCAGCTTAGCAGGGGTCTATGGCTACACCTTC,CASSLAGVYGYTF
TRBJ2-1,TRBV6-2/TRBV6-3,-,TRBD2,TGTGCTAGCAGTTACTCGACTAGCGGGTGCTATGAGCAGTTCTTC,CASSYSTSGCYEQFF
TRBJ2-5,TRBV7-3,few,-,TGTGCCAGCAGCTTAGGTAGTGAAGAGACCCAGTACTTC,CASSLGSEETQYF
TRBJ2-1,TRBV5-8,-,TRBD2,TGTGCCGGCAGCTTGAATAGCGGGAACTACAATGAGCAGTTCTTC,CAGSLNSGNYNEQFF
TRBJ2-7,TRBV12-5,many,-,TGTGCTAGTGGTCCCCCCGAGCAGTACTTC,CASGPPEQYF
TRBJ1-4,TRBV28,many,-,TGTGCCAGCAGTTTTGGAACAGAAACAACTAATGAAAAACTGTTTTTT,CASSFGTETTNEKLFF
TRBJ1-5,TRBV6-1,many,-,TGTGCCACTCGGGCCGGAAGCAATCAGCCCCAGCATTTT,CATRAGSNQPQHF
TRBJ1-5,TRBV28,many,TRBD1,TGTGCCAGCAGTTTTGGAACGGGGGACAGGGGGCCGGGCAATCAGCCCCAGCATTTT,CASSFGTGDRGPGNQPQHF
TRBJ1-5,TRBV24-1,few,-,TGTGCCACCACGGGTCCAAGGTTGAGTGGCAATCAGCCCCAGCATTTT,CATTGPRLSGNQPQHF
TRBJ2-7,TRBV5-4,many,TRBD1,TGTGCCAGCAGCTTCGGGGACAGCTCCTACGAGCAGTACTTC,CASSFGDSSYEQYF
TRBJ2-7,TRBV10-3,many,-,TGTGCCATCAGTGAGGTTGAAACAGGTCCCGAGCAGTACTTC,CAISEVETGPEQYF
TRBJ2-1,TRBV3-1,many,-,TGTGCCAGCAGCCAAGATCTGACAGTCAAGTGGCAGTTCTTC,CASSQDLTVKWQFF
TRBJ1-2,TRBV20-1,-,-,TGCAGTGCTAGTGACGTGGACAGAAACTATGGCTACACCTTC,CSASDVDRNYGYTF
TRBJ2-1,TRBV15,few,TRBD2,TGTGCCACCAGCACCGGGGACCCGGGGGGTGAGCAGTTCTTC,CATSTGDPGGEQFF
TRBJ2-7,TRBV6-2/TRBV6-3,many,TRBD1,TGTGCCAGCAGTTACAGATCGGACAGGGGGTGGCTCGAGCAGTACTTC,CASSYRSDRGWLEQYF
TRBJ1-4,TRBV7-2,-,TRBD1,TGTGCCAGCAGCTTAGGGGCCAGGGGGGGAGAAAAACTGTTTTTT,CASSLGARGGEKLFF
TRBJ2-5,TRBV11-2,many,-,TGTGCCAGCAGCTTTGATCGGGAAGAGACCCAGTACTTC,CASSFDREETQYF
TRBJ2-4,TRBV20-1,-,-,TGCAGTGCTCACCCCCCGGGAAGGTCCAAAAACATTCAGTACTTC,CSAHPPGRSKNIQYF
TRBJ2-3,TRBV7-2,-,-,TGTGCCAGCAGCTCCGATAGACCACTGGCGAGCACAGATACGCAGTATTTT,CASSSDRPLASTDTQYF
TRBJ2-5,TRBV7-2,many,-,TGTGCCAGCAGCTATACTGAGACCCAGTACTTC,CASSYTETQYF
TRBJ2-7,TRBV4-3,few,TRBD1,TGCGCCAGCAGCCCGGGACAGGCCTCGGTCGAGCAGTACTTC,CASSPGQASVEQYF